This T cell receptor (beta chain) was recovered during a study of identical twins. The germline CDR1 and CDR2 sequences are SGHRS and YFSETQ. The CDR3 is made up of 16 amino acids. V gave up 0 bases and J gave up 5 bases, with 12 bases separating them. MiXCR, applied by TCRdb to the 5' RACE reads, yields one record per CDR3 protein. Of 200,000 to 250,000 distinct CDR3 sequences listed, 11% to 15% are singletons. The clonotype was recovered from a young woman in good health. Input material: memory (CD45RO+) T cells sorted from blood. The V gene is TRBV5-1, the J gene TRBJ1-6; TRBD1 is a possible D gene (5 bases). CDR3: CASSLDRPGDNSPLHF. For the CDR3, the DNA is TGCGCCAGCAGCTTGGACAGGCCTGGGGATAATTCACCCCTCCACTTT.